Listed here is a single TCR beta chain. According to the study, genomic DNA was the template for TCR beta VDJ and CDR3 profiling. One entry per CDR3 protein, called by TCRdb with MiXCR from the reads. The table has roughly 420,000 distinct CDR3 sequences, around 72% seen once. The data originate from a study of CD8+CD57+ T cells in acquired aplastic anemia. Sequenced sample: sorted CD4+, CD8+, or CD8+CD57+ T cells (not recorded which) from PBMCs. The sequence was obtained from a human donor in good health, serving as a control.

The CDR3 sequence: CASSSGGGAAEQYF. The CDR3 DNA reads TGTGCCAGCAGTTCGGGCGGGGGGGCTGCCGAGCAGTACTTC. This chain uses TRBV2 with TRBJ2-7; 9 bases map to TRBD2. Germline-derived CDR1 and CDR2 are SNHLY and FYNNEI. Trimming removed 5 bases from V and 6 bases from J; junction bases left unmatched: 8. CDR3 length: 14 amino acids.